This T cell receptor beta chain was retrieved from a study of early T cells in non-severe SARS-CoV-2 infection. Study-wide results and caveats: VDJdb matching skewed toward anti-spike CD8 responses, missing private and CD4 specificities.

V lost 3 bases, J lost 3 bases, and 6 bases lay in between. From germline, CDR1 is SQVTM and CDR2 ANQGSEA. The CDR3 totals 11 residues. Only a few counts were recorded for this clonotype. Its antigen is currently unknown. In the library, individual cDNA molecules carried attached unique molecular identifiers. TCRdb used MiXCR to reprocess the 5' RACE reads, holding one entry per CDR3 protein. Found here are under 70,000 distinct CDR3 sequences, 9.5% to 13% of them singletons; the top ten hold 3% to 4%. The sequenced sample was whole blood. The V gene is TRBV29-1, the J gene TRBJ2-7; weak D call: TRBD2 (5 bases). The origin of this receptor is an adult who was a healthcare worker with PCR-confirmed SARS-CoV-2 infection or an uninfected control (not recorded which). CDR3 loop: CSVEGVYEQYF. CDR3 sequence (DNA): TGCAGCGTTGAGGGAGTCTACGAGCAGTACTTC.